Included here is one TCR beta chain sequence, with context. Its antigen is not known. The V gene's germline CDR1 is SGHTA and CDR2 FQGNSA. V lost 6 bases to trimming and J lost 4 bases; unmatched junction nucleotides: 3. The CDR3 runs 13 residues. The data were taken from a study of T cell responses to AZD1222 COVID-19 vaccine. Study-wide points: Only five to seven individuals given AZD1222 were seropositive at baseline.

Assay used: immunoSEQ multiplex PCR; TCRdb lists only in-frame clones, some missing. The top ten hold around 3.3% of the sample, which has more than 95,000 clones, roughly 86% seen once. This clonotype originated in an adult who received the MenACWY meningococcal vaccine as a control. Sequencing was performed on peripheral blood, taken 28 days after the second dose of the MenACWY control vaccine. This chain joins TRBV7-2 and TRBJ1-3, with 7 nucleotides matching TRBD1. The CDR3 sequence: CASSTGEGNTIYF. The CDR3 nucleotides read TGTGCCAGCAGTACAGGGGAAGGAAACACCATATATTTT.